Reported below is one T cell receptor (beta chain). The source of the sample is a study of blood T cell repertoires in COVID-19. Study as a whole: From T cells, B-cell-depleted T cells, or PBMCs came the material, which was cDNA or gDNA.

CDR3 size: 18 residues. Germline-derived CDR1 and CDR2 are PRHDT and FYEKMQ (reference sequence). Trimming took 1 base from V and 1 from J; bases not matched to a gene: 8. As originally analysed: From reference gene primer amplification, estimates of nucleated cell counts were derived. Clones were sequenced by immunoSEQ multiplex PCR, and TCRdb holds only the in-frame ones, with some missing. V and J calls plus clone size are reproduced from that table; the DNA served to infer D and trimming. This sample yields tens of thousands of clones, of which around 90% are seen a single time; about 6% belongs to the top ten.

This TCR came from a human donor in a cohort sampled during active COVID-19. What was sequenced was peripheral blood. The chain joins TRBV13 to TRBJ2-5; 11 bases match TRBD2. The CDR3 DNA follows: TGTGCCAGCAGCTTAGTGGCTAGCGGGGGGTCGGCCCAAGAGACCCAGTACTTC. This encodes CASSLVASGGSAQETQYF.